The T cell receptor (beta chain) under discussion was sequenced for a study of blood T cell repertoires in COVID-19. Turning to the study itself: Acute-phase and convalescent COVID-19 samples originated in the United States, Italy and Spain. T cells, B-cell-depleted T cells, or PBMCs supplied cDNA or gDNA.

Under the authors' procedure: The assay estimated nucleated cells by amplifying reference gene primers. Only in-frame clones appear in the TCRdb table, and some are missing; sequencing was by immunoSEQ multiplex PCR. The V and J calls and clone size come from that table; D and trimming were worked out from the DNA. The table shows tens of thousands of clones, with approximately 85% occurring only once. This TCR was sampled from a human donor in a cohort sampled during active COVID-19. The sequencing input was peripheral blood.

CDR3 loop: CASRPGQSDTEAFF. CDR3 DNA sequence: TGTGCCAGCAGGCCGGGACAGAGCGACACTGAAGCTTTCTTT. The V and J genes are TRBV6-5 and TRBJ1-1; 7 nucleotides match TRBD1. V gave up 6 bases and J gave up 3 bases; unmatched junction bases: 7. The CDR3 is made up of 14 amino acids. Germline V gene sequence: CDR1 MNHEY, CDR2 SVGAGI.